This T cell receptor beta chain was found in a study of blood T cell repertoires in COVID-19. In the study overall: Sample material is recorded as cDNA or gDNA derived from T cells, B-cell-depleted T cells, or PBMCs.

The length of the CDR3 is 15 residues. Trimming removed 6 bases from V and 0 bases from J, with 15 bases in between. Germline V gene lookup returns CDR1 GTSNPN and CDR2 SVGIG (reference sequence). The data were produced by immunoSEQ multiplex PCR, yet TCRdb's version contains in-frame clones alone and is incomplete. The profile shows roughly 230,000 clones, around 84% of them singletons. The age range of participants was 18 to 89 years, with residence in about two dozen US areas. The study assigned cohorts using participant-reported clinical history. The sequence was obtained from a woman aged 45 to 65 who had been exposed to COVID-19. The gene calls are TRBV30 and TRBJ1-3; TRBD1 might be the D (5 bases). The sequenced sample was PBMCs or T cells enriched from blood (not recorded which). As DNA, the CDR3 is TGTGCCTGCATAGGCGGGGCACTCTCTGGAAACACCATATATTTT. Its protein product is CACIGGALSGNTIYF.